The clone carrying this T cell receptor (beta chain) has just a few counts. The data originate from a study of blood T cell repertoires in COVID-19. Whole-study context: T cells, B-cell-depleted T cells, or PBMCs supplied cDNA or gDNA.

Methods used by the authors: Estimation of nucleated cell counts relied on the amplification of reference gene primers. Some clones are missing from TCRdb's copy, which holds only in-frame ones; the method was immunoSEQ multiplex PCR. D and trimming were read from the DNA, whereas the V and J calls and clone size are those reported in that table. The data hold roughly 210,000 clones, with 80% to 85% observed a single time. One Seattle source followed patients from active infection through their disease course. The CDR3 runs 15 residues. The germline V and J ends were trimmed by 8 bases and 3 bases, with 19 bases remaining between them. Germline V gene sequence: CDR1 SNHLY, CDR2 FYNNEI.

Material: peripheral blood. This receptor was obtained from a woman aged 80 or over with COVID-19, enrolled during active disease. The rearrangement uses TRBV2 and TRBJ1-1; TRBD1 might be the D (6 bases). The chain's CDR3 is CASPQGPTDDTEAFF. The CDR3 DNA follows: TGTGCCAGCCCACAGGGACCAACGGATGACACTGAAGCTTTCTTT.